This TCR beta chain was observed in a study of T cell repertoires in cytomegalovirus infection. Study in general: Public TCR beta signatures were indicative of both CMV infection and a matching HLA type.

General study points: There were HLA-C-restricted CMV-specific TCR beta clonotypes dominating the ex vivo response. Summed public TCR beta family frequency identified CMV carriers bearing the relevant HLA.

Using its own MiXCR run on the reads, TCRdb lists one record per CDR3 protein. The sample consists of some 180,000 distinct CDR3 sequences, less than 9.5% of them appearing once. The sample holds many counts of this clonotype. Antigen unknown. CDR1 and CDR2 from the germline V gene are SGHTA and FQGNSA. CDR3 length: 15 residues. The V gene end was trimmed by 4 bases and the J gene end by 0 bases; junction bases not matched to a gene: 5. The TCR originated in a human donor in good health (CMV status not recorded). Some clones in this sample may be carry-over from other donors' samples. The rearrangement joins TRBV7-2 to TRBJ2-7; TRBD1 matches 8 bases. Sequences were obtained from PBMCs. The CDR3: CASSSPDRASYEQYF. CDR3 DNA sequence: TGTGCCAGCAGCTCACCGGACAGGGCCTCCTACGAGCAGTACTTC.